This T cell receptor beta chain was documented in a study of T cell responses to AZD1222 COVID-19 vaccine. Clones were read by immunoSEQ multiplex PCR, and TCRdb kept only the in-frame ones, dropping some. There are under 200,000 clones in the sample; 88% occur only once, and roughly 25% lies in the top ten. CDR1 and CDR2 from the germline V gene are MDHEN and SYDVKM. V was pared by 3 bases and J by 7 bases, with 10 bases between. The CDR3 runs to 13 residues. The rearrangement links TRBV28 to TRBJ1-5; D gene uncertain. The source was peripheral blood, collected 28 days after the second AZD1222 dose. This clonotype originated in an adult who received the AZD1222 COVID-19 vaccine. In DNA form, the CDR3 reads TGTGCCAGCAGTTTGCCCAGCCCCCAGCCCCAGCATTTT. This sequence encodes CASSLPSPQPQHF.